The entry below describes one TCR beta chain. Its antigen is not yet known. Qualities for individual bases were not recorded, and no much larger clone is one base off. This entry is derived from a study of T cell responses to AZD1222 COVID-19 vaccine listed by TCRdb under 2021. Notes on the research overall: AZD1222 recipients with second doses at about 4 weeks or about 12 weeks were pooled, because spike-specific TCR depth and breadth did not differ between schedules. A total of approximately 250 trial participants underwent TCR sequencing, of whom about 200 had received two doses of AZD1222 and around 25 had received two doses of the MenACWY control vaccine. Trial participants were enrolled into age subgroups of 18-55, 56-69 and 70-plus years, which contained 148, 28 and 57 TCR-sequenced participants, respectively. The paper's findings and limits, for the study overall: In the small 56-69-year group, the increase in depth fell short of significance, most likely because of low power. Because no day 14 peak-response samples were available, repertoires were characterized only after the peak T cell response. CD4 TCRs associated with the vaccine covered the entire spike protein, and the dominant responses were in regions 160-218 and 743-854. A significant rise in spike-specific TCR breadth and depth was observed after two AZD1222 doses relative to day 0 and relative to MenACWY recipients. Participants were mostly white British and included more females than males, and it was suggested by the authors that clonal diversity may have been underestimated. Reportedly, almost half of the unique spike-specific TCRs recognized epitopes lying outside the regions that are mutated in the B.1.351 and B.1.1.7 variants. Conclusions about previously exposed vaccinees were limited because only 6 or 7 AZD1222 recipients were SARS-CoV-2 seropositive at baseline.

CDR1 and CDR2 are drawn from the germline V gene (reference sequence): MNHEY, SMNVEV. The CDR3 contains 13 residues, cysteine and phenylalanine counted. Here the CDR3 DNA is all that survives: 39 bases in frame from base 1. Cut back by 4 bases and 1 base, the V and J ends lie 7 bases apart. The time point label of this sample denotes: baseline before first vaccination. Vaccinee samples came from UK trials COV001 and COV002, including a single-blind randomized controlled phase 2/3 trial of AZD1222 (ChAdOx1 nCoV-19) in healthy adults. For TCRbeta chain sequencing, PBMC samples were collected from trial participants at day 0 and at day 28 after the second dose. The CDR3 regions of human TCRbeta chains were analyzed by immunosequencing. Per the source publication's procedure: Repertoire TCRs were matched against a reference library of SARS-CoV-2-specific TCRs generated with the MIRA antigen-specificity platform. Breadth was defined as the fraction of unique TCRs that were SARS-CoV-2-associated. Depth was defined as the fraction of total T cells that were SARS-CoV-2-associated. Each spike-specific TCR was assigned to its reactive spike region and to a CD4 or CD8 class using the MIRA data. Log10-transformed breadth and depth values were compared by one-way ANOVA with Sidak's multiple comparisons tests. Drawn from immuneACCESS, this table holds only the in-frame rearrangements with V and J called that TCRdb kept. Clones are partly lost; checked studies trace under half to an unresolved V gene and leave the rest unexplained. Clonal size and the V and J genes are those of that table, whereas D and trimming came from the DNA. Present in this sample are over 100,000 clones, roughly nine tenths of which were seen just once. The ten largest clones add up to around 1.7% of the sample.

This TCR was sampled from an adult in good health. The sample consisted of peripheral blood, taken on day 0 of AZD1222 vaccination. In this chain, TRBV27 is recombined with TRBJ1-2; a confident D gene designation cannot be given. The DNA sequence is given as TGTGCCAGCAGTTATAAGGATAACTATGGCTACACCTTC. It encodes CASSYKDNYGYTF.